The next 8 T cell receptor beta chains were all read from a single sample in a study of blood T cell repertoires in COVID-19. Sequenced by immunoSEQ multiplex PCR; TCRdb stores in-frame clones only, minus some. The repertoire consists of roughly 100,000 clones, with roughly 89% occurring once and the leading ten covering roughly 2%. The sequenced material came from peripheral blood. All receptors derive from a man aged 70-80 years with active or convalescent COVID-19.

This sequence joins TRBV30 and TRBJ2-7; tentatively, D is TRBD2 (5 bases). Germline lookup yields CDR1 GTSNPN and CDR2 SVGIG (reference sequence). The CDR3 covers 14 residues. Trimming pared 2 bases from V and 2 bases from J, leaving 13 bases between. The CDR3 region is CAWSPIAGAYEQYF. The CDR3 nucleotides read TGTGCCTGGAGTCCGATCGCGGGCGCCTACGAGCAGTACTTC.

This clone was observed once. V usage is TRBV7-3 and J usage is TRBJ2-3; D ambiguous. Looked up from germline, CDR1 is SGHTA and CDR2 is FQGTGA. V was cut by 5 bases and J by 0 bases, with 12 bases left in between. The CDR3 covers 15 residues. In DNA, the CDR3 is TGTGCCAGCAGCCCCTCAGGTCCAAGCACAGATACGCAGTATTTT. Translated: CASSPSGPSTDTQYF.

The V call is TRBV5-4, the J call TRBJ1-1; TRBD1 might be the D (6 bases). V was pared by 4 bases and J by 8 bases, with 12 bases between. The CDR3 contains 12 residues. In germline, CDR1 is SGHNT, CDR2 YYREEE (reference sequence). In DNA form, the CDR3 reads TGTGCCAGCAGCGTTGACAGGTTCGAAGCTTTCTTT. It encodes CASSVDRFEAFF.

The chain has TRBV6-1 and TRBJ1-1; D not resolved. The germline V and J ends were trimmed by 2 bases and 5 bases, with 6 bases remaining between them. Germline V gene sequence: CDR1 MNHNS, CDR2 SASEGT. This CDR3 has 12 residues. The CDR3 region has the DNA TGTGCCAGCAGTGAACGGGTTACTGAAGCTTTCTTT. Protein product: CASSERVTEAFF.

The rearrangement links TRBV5-6 to TRBJ1-1; D is unresolved. Between the trimmed V and J ends, which lost 0 bases and 1 base, there was a span of 7 bases. Germline-derived CDR1 and CDR2 are SGHDT and YYEEEE. The CDR3 loop spans 14 amino acids. In DNA form, the CDR3 reads TGTGCCAGCAGCTTGGGGGCCAAGAACACTGAAGCTTTCTTT. Translating gives CASSLGAKNTEAFF.

The chain couples TRBV2 to TRBJ2-1; maybe TRBD2 (7 bases). Germline V CDR1 and CDR2: SNHLY, FYNNEI. The V gene lost 4 bases and the J gene lost 1 base, with 11 bases spanning the gap. This CDR3 is 15 amino acids long. The CDR3, as DNA: TGTGCCAGCAGTGCAAGGGGGGGGTCCTACAATGAGCAGTTCTTC. This gives the protein CASSARGGSYNEQFF.

The chain employs TRBV5-8 and TRBJ1-2, with 8 bases identical to TRBD1. Unmatched junction bases numbered 8, after V lost 0 bases and J lost 4 bases. Germline V lookup: CDR1 SGHTS, CDR2 YDEGEE. This CDR3 has 16 residues. The CDR3, as DNA: TGTGCCAGCAGCTTGGGGGCAGGGGGCTTTGGCTATGGCTACACCTTC. It codes for CASSLGAGGFGYGYTF.

The chain couples TRBV20-1 to TRBJ1-1; 7 nucleotides agree with TRBD1. The CDR3 extends over 11 amino acids. Germline lookup yields CDR1 DFQATT and CDR2 SNEGSKA (reference sequence). V was pared by 5 bases and J by 11 bases, with 8 bases of the junction left unmatched. This CDR3 is CSAVGGAVAFF. The CDR3 DNA reads TGCAGTGCTGTAGGGGGCGCGGTGGCTTTCTTT.